These 25 T cell receptor beta chains originate from one sample sequenced in a study of T cell changes during pregnancy in multiple sclerosis. Libraries were prepared by immunoSEQ multiplex PCR; TCRdb keeps only in-frame clonotypes and omits some of them. The data hold around 65,000 clones, with around 92% observed a single time. The source material was peripheral blood, sampled in the second trimester of pregnancy. These receptors originate from a female donor in good health, enrolled as a control in a pregnancy study.

The rearrangement links TRBV21-1 to TRBJ1-1; the table's D call, TRBD1, has no DNA check behind it. TRBV21-1 is described as a pseudogene. The CDR3 loop spans 14 amino acids. The CDR3 DNA reads as TGTGCCAGCAGGACACAGGGGGCGAACACTGAAGCTTTCTTT. This encodes CASRTQGANTEAFF.

This rearrangement joins TRBV27 to TRBJ2-1, with 8 positions matching TRBD1. The V and J ends lost 6 bases and 6 bases, in that order; junction bases with no gene match: 16. This CDR3 has 17 residues. Germline values: CDR1 MNHEY, CDR2 SMNVEV (reference sequence). The CDR3 loop is CASSLSPGQGSLNEQFF. In nucleotides, the CDR3 is TGTGCCAGCAGCCTCAGCCCCGGACAGGGTTCCCTCAATGAGCAGTTCTTC.

The rearrangement joins TRBV14 to TRBJ2-1; 11 nucleotides align to TRBD2. This CDR3 is built from 15 residues. Germline lookup yields CDR1 SGHDN and CDR2 FVKESK. Trimming cost V 2 bases and J 9 bases; bases outside gene matches: 6. The CDR3 nucleotides read TGTGCCAGCAGCCAATCACTAGCGGGGGTTGGTGAGCAGTTCTTC. Translating it yields CASSQSLAGVGEQFF.

The chain has TRBV9 and TRBJ1-1; possibly TRBD1 for D (6 bases). Between the trimmed V and J ends, which lost 0 bases and 0 bases, there was a span of 6 bases. Germline CDR1 SGDLS, CDR2 YYNGEE. This CDR3 is built from 14 residues. In DNA, the CDR3 is TGTGCCAGCAGCGTAGGGGACATGAACACTGAAGCTTTCTTT. Translating gives CASSVGDMNTEAFF.

CDR3 in DNA: TGTGCCAGCGGATCACAGGGGGCGGAGACCCAGTACTTC. It specifies CASGSQGAETQYF. This rearrangement joins TRBV2 to TRBJ2-5; TRBD1 matches 9 bases. The J segment lost 5 bases and the V segment lost 8 bases, leaving 6 bases of the junction unmatched. CDR3 size: 13 residues. CDR1 is SNHLY, CDR2 FYNNEI, per germline.

This chain links TRBV5-5 with TRBJ2-7; no reliable D call. The V gene's germline CDR1 is SGHKS and CDR2 YYEKEE (reference sequence). This CDR3 has 17 residues. The germline V and J ends were trimmed by 0 bases and 0 bases, with 16 bases remaining between them. The CDR3 sequence is CASSLALGQYSSYEQYF. The DNA of the CDR3 is TGTGCCAGCAGCTTGGCCCTCGGCCAGTACAGCTCCTACGAGCAGTACTTC.

This clone is categorized as medium-sized (0.01 to 0.1%). The chain joins TRBV28 to TRBJ1-1; possibly TRBD1 for D (6 bases). Germline CDR1 is MDHEN and CDR2 is SYDVKM. This CDR3 is built from 15 residues. V was cut by 10 bases and J by 3 bases, with 21 bases left in between. CDR3 DNA sequence: TGTGCCACCAACCTTGGGGGGGCGCTGTACACTGAAGCTTTCTTT. Its protein is CATNLGGALYTEAFF.

The chain uses TRBV5-1 and TRBJ2-7; 8 nucleotides align to TRBD1. The CDR3 consists of 14 residues. After removal of 2 bases from V and 2 bases from J, the junction contained 3 bases not matched to a gene. Per germline, CDR1 SGHRS and CDR2 YFSETQ. In DNA form, the CDR3 reads TGCGCCAGCAGCTTCGGGACAGGTACCTACGAGCAGTACTTC. Its translation: CASSFGTGTYEQYF.

The rearrangement joins TRBV20-1 to TRBJ2-5; possible D gene TRBD2, 5 bases. V lost 6 bases, J lost 3 bases, and 8 bases lay in between. CDR1 DFQATT and CDR2 SNEGSKA come from the germline V gene (reference sequence). The CDR3 contains 11 residues. CDR3 in amino acids: CSATREETQYF. The CDR3 DNA reads TGCAGTGCAACTAGAGAAGAGACCCAGTACTTC.

This chain joins TRBV20-1 and TRBJ2-7; D call uncertain. CDR1 and CDR2 (germline): DFQATT, SNEGSKA (reference sequence). The CDR3 runs to 10 residues. Trimming took off 4 bases at V and 3 bases at J, with 4 bases between the two ends. The CDR3 DNA follows: TGCAGTGCTACGGGCTACGAGCAGTACTTC. It encodes CSATGYEQYF.

The J gene is TRBJ2-1, the V gene TRBV28, with 13 nucleotides matching TRBD2. CDR1 and CDR2 from the germline V gene are MDHEN and SYDVKM. V was pared by 6 bases and J by 2 bases, with 4 bases of the junction left unmatched. The CDR3 consists of 16 residues. DNA of the CDR3: TGTGCCAGCAGCGATACTAGCGGGAGGGCCTACAATGAGCAGTTCTTC. This sequence encodes CASSDTSGRAYNEQFF. Combining the CDR3 with reference TRBV28 and TRBJ2-1 gives the whole variable domain DVKVTQSSRYLVKRTGEKVFLECVQDMDHENMFWYRQDPGLGLRLIYFSYDVKMKEKGDIPEGYSVSREKKERFSLILESASTNQTSMYLCASSDTSGRAYNEQFFGPGTRLTVL.

V gene TRBV19 combines with J gene TRBJ2-4, with TRBD2 identical over 8 bases. There are 15 residues in the CDR3. Unmatched junction bases numbered 5, after V lost 7 bases and J lost 0 bases. Per the germline V gene, CDR1 is LNHDA and CDR2 is SQIVND (reference sequence). CDR3 amino acids: CASTTSGLAKNIQYF. The CDR3 DNA is TGTGCCAGTACTACTAGCGGACTAGCCAAAAACATTCAGTACTTC.

The gene calls are TRBV6-5 and TRBJ2-5, with a possible D match to TRBD2 (6 bases). The end of the DNA fits TRBJ2-7 better, so the J call may be wrong. From germline, CDR1 is MNHEY and CDR2 SVGAGI. This CDR3 has 16 amino acids. CDR3 bases: TGTGCCAGCAGTTACTCGAGCCCGAGGCGGGGATACGAGCAGTACTTC. This codes for CASSYSSPRRGYEQYF.

With regard to this clone: One end of the junction does not line up with germline, which may come from a read error. The rearrangement uses TRBV7-9 and TRBJ1-1, with unresolved D. Germline lookup yields CDR1 SEHNR and CDR2 FQNEAQ (reference sequence). This CDR3 region has 11 residues. In nucleotides, the CDR3 is TGTGCCAGCAGACCGAACAGTGAAGCTTTCTTT. Protein: CASRPNSEAFF. Full variable domain (missing parts from reference TRBV7-9 and TRBJ1-1): DTGVSQNPRHKITKRGQNVTFRCDPISEHNRLYWYRQTLGQGPEFLTYFQNEAQLEKSRLLSDRFSAERPKGSFSTLEIQRTEQGDSAMYLCASRPNSEAFFGQGTRLTVV.

The chain joins TRBV4-2 to TRBJ1-2; TRBD1 aligns across 7 bases. The CDR3 runs 14 residues. V was clipped by 3 bases and J by 5 bases; unmatched bases: 6. The germline gives CDR1 LGHNA, CDR2 YNFKEQ. The CDR3 is CASSQYQTGYGYTF. CDR3 bases: TGTGCCAGCAGCCAGTATCAGACAGGGTATGGCTACACCTTC.

The chain recombines TRBV11-2 with TRBJ2-3; D may be TRBD2 (7 bases). From germline, CDR1 is SGHAT and CDR2 FQNNGV. This CDR3 region has 14 residues. Trimming removed 7 bases from V and 1 base from J, with 12 bases in between. CDR3 sequence: CASIGRGRTDTQYF. Here the CDR3 DNA reads TGTGCCAGCATCGGGCGGGGGCGCACAGATACGCAGTATTTT.

CDR3: CAISLDRVWGSTEAFF. In DNA, the CDR3 is TGTGCCATCAGTCTGGACAGGGTATGGGGTAGCACTGAAGCTTTCTTT. The chain combines TRBV10-3 with TRBJ1-1, with 8 bases matching TRBD1. Trimming cost V 5 bases and J 4 bases; bases outside gene matches: 12. The germline gives CDR1 ENHRY, CDR2 SYGVKD. CDR3 length: 16 residues.

CDR3 DNA: TGCAGTGCTAGACCCAGCACTGAAGCTTTCTTT. This translates into CSARPSTEAFF. The genes are TRBV20-1 and TRBJ1-1; D gene unclear. This CDR3 spans 11 amino acids. Germline CDR1 and CDR2: DFQATT and SNEGSKA (reference sequence). Trimming cost V 2 bases and J 4 bases, with 5 bases left between them.

The chain couples TRBV7-2 to TRBJ2-5; the D is unclear. This CDR3 is 14 amino acids long. Germline CDR1 and CDR2: SGHTA and FQGNSA. V was shortened by 3 bases and J by 9 bases, with 17 bases between the two germline ends. The CDR3 here is CASSFYPGTEAQYF. The CDR3 nucleotides read TGTGCCAGCAGCTTTTATCCAGGCACCGAAGCCCAGTACTTC.

CDR3 DNA sequence: TGTGCCTGGGACGGACAGGGGGCGGTCCCTTTAAAGGGCTACACCTTC. Translated, it gives CAWDGQGAVPLKGYTF. This chain uses TRBV30 with TRBJ1-2, with 11 bases identical to TRBD1. The V and J ends lost 5 bases and 8 bases, in that order; junction bases with no gene match: 16. Per germline, CDR1 GTSNPN and CDR2 SVGIG (reference sequence). The CDR3 is 16 residues long.

This rearrangement joins TRBV6-1 to TRBJ2-2, with TRBD1 matching over 7 bases. The CDR3 runs to 16 residues. CDR1 and CDR2 (germline): MNHNS, SASEGT. J lost 4 bases, V lost 3 bases, and 8 bases had no gene match. The CDR3 is CASSDREGAGTGELFF. As DNA, the CDR3 is TGTGCCAGCAGTGATAGAGAGGGGGCCGGCACCGGGGAGCTGTTTTTT.

This clone was counted a single time. V gene TRBV2 combines with J gene TRBJ1-1; weak D call: TRBD1 (5 bases). The CDR3 runs to 13 residues. Trimming took 8 bases from V and 1 from J, leaving 11 bases between them. Per the germline V gene, CDR1 is SNHLY and CDR2 is FYNNEI. CDR3 DNA: TGTGCCAGCGAACGACAGTCGAACACTGAAGCTTTCTTT. This sequence encodes CASERQSNTEAFF.

There are a few counts of this clone. V is TRBV4-2 and J is TRBJ2-7; D possibly corresponds to TRBD2 (5 bases). The CDR3 is made up of 16 amino acids. CDR1 and CDR2 from the germline V gene are LGHNA and YNFKEQ. The V and J ends lost 0 bases and 1 base respectively, with 13 bases between them. CDR3 region: CASSQDEIGGSYEQYF. In nucleotides, the CDR3 is TGTGCCAGCAGCCAAGACGAAATTGGAGGATCCTACGAGCAGTACTTC.

The chain links TRBV5-1 to TRBJ1-4; TRBD1 agrees at 10 bases. The V gene end was trimmed by 3 bases and the J gene end by 8 bases; junction bases not matched to a gene: 10. Germline V CDR1 and CDR2: SGHRS, YFSETQ. CDR3 length equals 16 residues. The CDR3 loop reads CASSWIPGTGAEKLFF. In nucleotides, the CDR3 is TGCGCCAGCAGCTGGATCCCCGGGACAGGGGCAGAAAAACTGTTTTTT.

This sequence joins TRBV4-2 and TRBJ1-2; 9 bases agree with TRBD1. After removal of 1 base from V and 6 bases from J, the junction contained 3 bases not matched to a gene. The CDR3 totals 14 residues. Germline loops: CDR1 LGHNA, CDR2 YNFKEQ. CDR3 coding DNA: TGTGCCAGCAGCCAAGCGGGACAGGGAAATGGCTACACCTTC. Translation: CASSQAGQGNGYTF.